The sequence of this TCR beta chain was determined in a study of T cell repertoires in cytomegalovirus infection. As for the study in general: Researchers turned to recently identified HLA-C-restricted CMV epitopes as well as well-studied HLA-B-restricted ones. Public TCR beta signature analysis indicated the presence of both CMV infection and matching HLA type.

Study observations and caveats: Cumulative frequency of public TCR beta families picked out carriers of CMV plus the relevant HLA.

In regard to this clonotype: The antigen remains unidentified.

Unmatched junction bases numbered 1, after V lost 3 bases and J lost 2 bases. CDR3 length: 15 residues. Per the germline V gene, CDR1 is LGHNA and CDR2 is YNFKEQ. TCRdb reprocessed the reads via MiXCR and lists one record per CDR3 protein. The table has some 940,000 distinct CDR3 sequences, roughly 31% seen once. The starting material was cultured CD8+ T cells from PBMCs, obtained from culture after CMV antigen stimulation. The source of this sequence is a human donor in good health (CMV status not recorded). Some clones in this sample may be carry-over from other donors' samples. The rearrangement uses TRBV4-2 and TRBJ2-7, with 13 bases that match TRBD2. The CDR3 DNA sequence: TGTGCCAGCAGCCATACTAGCGGGGGGGCCTACGAGCAGTACTTC. Protein: CASSHTSGGAYEQYF.